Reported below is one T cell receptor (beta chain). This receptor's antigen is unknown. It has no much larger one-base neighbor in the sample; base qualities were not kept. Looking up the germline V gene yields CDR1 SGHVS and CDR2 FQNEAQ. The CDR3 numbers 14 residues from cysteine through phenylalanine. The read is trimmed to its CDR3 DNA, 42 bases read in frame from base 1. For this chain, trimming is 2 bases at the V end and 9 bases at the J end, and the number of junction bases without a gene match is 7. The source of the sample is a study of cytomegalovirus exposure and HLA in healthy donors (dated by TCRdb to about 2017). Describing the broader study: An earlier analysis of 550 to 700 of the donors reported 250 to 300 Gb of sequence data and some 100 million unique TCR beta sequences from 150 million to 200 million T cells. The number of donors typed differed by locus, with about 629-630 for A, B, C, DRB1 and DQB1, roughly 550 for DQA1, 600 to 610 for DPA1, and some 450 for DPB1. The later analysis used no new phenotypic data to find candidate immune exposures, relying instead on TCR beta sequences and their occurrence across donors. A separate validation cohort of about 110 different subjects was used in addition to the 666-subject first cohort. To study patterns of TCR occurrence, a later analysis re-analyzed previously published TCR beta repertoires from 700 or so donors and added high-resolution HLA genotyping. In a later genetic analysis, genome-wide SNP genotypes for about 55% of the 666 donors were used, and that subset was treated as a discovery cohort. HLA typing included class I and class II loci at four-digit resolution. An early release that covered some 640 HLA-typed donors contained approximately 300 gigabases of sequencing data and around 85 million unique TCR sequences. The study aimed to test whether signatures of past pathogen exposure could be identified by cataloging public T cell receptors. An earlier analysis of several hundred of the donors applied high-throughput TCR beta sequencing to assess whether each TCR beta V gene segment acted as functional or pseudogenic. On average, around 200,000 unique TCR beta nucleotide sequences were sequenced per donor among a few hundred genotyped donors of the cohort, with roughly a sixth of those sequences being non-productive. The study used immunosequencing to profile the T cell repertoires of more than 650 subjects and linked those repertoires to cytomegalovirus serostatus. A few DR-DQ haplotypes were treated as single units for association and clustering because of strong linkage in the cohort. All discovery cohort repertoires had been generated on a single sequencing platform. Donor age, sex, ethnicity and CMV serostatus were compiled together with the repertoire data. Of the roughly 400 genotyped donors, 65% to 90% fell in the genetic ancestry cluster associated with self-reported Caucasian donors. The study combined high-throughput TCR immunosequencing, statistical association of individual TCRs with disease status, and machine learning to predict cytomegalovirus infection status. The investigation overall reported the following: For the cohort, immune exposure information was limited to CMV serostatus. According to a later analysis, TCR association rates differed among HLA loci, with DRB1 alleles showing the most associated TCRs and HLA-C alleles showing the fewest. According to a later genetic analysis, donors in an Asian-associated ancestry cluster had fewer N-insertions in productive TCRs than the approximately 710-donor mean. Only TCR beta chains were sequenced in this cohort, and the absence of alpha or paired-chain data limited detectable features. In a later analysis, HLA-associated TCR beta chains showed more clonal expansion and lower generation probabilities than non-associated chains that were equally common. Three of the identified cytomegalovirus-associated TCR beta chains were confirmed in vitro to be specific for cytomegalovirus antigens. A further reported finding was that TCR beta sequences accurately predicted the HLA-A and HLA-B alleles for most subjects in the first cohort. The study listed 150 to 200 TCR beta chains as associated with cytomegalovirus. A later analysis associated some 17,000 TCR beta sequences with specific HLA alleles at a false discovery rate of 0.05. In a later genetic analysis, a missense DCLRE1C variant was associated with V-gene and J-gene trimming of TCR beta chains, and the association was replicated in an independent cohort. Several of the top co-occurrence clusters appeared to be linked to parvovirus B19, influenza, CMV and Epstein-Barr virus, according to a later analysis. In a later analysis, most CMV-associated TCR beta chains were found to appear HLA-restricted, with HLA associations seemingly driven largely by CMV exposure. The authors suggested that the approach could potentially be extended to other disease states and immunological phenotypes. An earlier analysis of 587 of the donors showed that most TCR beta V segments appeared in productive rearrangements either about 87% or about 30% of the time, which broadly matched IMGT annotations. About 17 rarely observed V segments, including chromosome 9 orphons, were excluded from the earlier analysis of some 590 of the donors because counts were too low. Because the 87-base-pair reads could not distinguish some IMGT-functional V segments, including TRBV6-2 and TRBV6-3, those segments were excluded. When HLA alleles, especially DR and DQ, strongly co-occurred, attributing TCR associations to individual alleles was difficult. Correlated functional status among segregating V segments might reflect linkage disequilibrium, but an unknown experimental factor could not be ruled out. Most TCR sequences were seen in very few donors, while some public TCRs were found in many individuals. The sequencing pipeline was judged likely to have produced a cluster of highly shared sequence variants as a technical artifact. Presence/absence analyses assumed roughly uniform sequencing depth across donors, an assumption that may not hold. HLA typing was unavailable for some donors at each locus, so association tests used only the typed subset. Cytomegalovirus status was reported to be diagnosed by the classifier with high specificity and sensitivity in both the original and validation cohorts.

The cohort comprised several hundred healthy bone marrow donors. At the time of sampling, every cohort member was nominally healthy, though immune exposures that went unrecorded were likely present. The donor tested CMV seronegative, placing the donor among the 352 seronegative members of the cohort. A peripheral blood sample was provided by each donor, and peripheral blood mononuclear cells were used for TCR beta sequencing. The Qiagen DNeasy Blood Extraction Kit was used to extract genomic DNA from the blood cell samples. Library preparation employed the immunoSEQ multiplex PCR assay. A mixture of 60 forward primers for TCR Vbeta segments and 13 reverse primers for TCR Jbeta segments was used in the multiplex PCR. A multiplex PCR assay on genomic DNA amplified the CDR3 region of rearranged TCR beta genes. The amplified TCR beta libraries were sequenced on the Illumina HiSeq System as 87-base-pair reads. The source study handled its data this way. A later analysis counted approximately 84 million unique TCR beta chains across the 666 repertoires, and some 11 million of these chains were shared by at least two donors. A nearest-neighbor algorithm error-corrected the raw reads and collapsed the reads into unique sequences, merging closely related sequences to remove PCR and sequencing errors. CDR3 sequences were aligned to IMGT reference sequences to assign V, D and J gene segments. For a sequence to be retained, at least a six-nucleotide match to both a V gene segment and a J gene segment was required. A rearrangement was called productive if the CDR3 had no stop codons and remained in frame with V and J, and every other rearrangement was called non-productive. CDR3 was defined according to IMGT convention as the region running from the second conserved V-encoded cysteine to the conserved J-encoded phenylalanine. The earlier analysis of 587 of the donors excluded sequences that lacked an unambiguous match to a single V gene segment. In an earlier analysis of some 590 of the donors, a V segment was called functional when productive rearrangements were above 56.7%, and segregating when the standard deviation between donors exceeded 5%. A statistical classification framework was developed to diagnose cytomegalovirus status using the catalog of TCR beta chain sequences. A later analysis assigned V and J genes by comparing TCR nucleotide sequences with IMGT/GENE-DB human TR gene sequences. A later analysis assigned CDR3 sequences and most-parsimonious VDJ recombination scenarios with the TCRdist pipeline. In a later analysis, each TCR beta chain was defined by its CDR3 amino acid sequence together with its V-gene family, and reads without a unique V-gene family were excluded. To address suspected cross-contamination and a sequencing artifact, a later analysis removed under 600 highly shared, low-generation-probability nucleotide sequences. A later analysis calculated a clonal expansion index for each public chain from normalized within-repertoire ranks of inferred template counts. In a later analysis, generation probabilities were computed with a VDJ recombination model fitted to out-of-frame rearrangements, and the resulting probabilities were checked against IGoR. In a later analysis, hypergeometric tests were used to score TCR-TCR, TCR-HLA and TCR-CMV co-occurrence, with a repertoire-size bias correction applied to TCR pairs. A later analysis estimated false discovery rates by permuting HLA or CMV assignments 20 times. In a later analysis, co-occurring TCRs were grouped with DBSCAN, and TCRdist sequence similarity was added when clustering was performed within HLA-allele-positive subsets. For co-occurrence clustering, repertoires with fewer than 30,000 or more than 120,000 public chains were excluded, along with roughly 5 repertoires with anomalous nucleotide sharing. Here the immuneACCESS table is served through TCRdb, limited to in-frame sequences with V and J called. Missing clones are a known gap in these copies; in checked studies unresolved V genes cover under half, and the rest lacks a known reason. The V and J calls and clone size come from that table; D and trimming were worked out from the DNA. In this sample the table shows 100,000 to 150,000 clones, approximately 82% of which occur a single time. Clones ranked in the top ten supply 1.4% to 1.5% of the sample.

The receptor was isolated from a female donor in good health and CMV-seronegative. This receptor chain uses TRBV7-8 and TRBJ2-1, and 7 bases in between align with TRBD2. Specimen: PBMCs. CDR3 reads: CASSLRRERVEQFF. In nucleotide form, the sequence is TGTGCCAGCAGCTTAAGGCGGGAGAGGGTTGAGCAGTTCTTC.